What follows is one T cell receptor beta chain and its context. Its antigen is currently unknown. V lost 3 bases and J lost 4; bases outside the gene matches: 6. The germline V gene encodes CDR1 SGHVS and CDR2 FNYEAQ. The CDR3 totals 15 residues. This sample is part of a study of cytomegalovirus exposure and HLA in healthy donors. Across the study: As an earlier analysis found, about 190 million T cells yielded about 120 million unique TCR beta sequences.

Researchers ran the PCR with 60 Vbeta and 13 Jbeta primers. Using immunoSEQ multiplex PCR, the repertoire was profiled, and TCRdb retains in-frame clones only, with some absent. The sample is made up of approximately 96,000 clones, and the top ten hold about 5.9% of it. Whole-study results and caveats: According to a later analysis, most TCR beta chains associated with CMV appeared HLA-restricted. CMV serostatus was the sole immune exposure information available. The HLA-A and HLA-B alleles of most subjects were reportedly predicted accurately from TCR beta sequences.

This receptor was identified in a girl aged 5-17 years in good health and CMV-seropositive. Sequencing was done on a sample of PBMCs. This sequence joins TRBV7-6 and TRBJ2-7; TRBD2 agrees at 10 bases. The CDR3 sequence: CASSFTLAGAYEQYF. The DNA for the CDR3 is TGTGCCAGCAGCTTCACCCTAGCGGGGGCTTACGAGCAGTACTTC.